These 3 T cell receptor beta chains were sequenced from one sample in a study of T cells in tuberculosis (dated by TCRdb to about 2018). To prepare the library, the immunoSEQ multiplex PCR assay was applied. Not all clones reach the TCRdb copy of this immuneACCESS table, which keeps in-frame sequences only. Checked studies attribute under half of the gap to unresolved V genes and leave the rest unexplained. For this sample there are 37,000 or so clones; 90% to 95% appear just once. 9.5% to 13% of the sample rests with the top ten. Specimen: PBMCs. These TCRs come from a donor aged 10-29 years with latent tuberculosis or without tuberculosis infection. Some clones in this sample may be carry-over from other donors' samples.

The chain couples TRBV2 to TRBJ2-7; perhaps TRBD1 as D (6 bases). Per germline, CDR1 SNHLY and CDR2 FYNNEI. Trimming stripped 3 bases from V and 6 bases from J, with 18 bases between. There are 15 residues in the CDR3. CDR3 nucleotide sequence: TGTGCCAGCAGTGAGATGGGGGCTGCTAGGGGCGAGCAGTACGTC. Encoded protein: CASSEMGAARGEQYV.

CDR3 in amino acids: CASEPGQNTGELFF. Written as DNA, the CDR3 is TGTGCCAGCGAACCGGGACAAAACACCGGGGAGCTGTTTTTT. V and J are TRBV25-1 and TRBJ2-2, with D possibly matching TRBD1 (6 bases). Germline V gene data show CDR1 as MGHDK and CDR2 as SYGVNS. The CDR3 covers 14 residues. Trimming removed 8 bases at V and 2 bases at J, with 12 bases between.

CDR3 DNA sequence: TGTGCCAGCAGTCAGGGCGGCGGCAGGGATACGCAGTATTTT. Translated, it gives CASSQGGGRDTQYF. This chain uses TRBV7-2 with TRBJ2-3; possibly TRBD1 for D (5 bases). The V end lost 6 bases, the J end lost 6 bases, and 16 bases lay between the germline ends. This CDR3 has 14 amino acids. The germline V gene encodes CDR1 SGHTA and CDR2 FQGNSA.